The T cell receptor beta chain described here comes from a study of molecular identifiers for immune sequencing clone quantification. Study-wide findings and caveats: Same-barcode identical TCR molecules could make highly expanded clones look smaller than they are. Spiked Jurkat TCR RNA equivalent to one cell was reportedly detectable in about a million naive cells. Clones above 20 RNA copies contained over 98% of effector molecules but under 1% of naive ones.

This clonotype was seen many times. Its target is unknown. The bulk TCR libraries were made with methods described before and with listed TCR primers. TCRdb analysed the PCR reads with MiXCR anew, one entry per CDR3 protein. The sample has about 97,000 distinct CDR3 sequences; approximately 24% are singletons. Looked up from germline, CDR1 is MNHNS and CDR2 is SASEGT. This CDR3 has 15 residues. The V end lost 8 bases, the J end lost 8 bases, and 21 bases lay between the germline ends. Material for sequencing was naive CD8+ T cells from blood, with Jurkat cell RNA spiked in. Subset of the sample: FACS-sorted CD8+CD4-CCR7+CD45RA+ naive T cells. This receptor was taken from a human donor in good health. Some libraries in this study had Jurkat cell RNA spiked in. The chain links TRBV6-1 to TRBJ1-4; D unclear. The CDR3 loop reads CASRTLSGGGEKLFF. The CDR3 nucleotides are TGTGCCAGCCGTACTCTCTCAGGCGGAGGGGAAAAACTGTTTTTT.